These 13 T cell receptor beta chains were sequenced from one sample in a study of neurological immune-mediated disorders. TCRdb reprocessed the 5' RACE reads with MiXCR, giving one entry per CDR3 protein. Among fewer than 110,000 distinct CDR3 sequences, 11% were seen once, and the ten largest hold 3.1%. Described time point: longitudinal time-point 3. The sample taken for sequencing was PBMCs. These TCRs come from a female donor with HTLV-1-associated myelopathy (HAM/TSP).

CDR3 in amino acids: CASSLVVRNTGELFF. For the CDR3, the DNA is TGTGCCAGCAGCTTAGTGGTCCGGAACACCGGGGAGCTGTTTTTT. This rearrangement joins TRBV11-1 to TRBJ2-2; no reliable D call. The CDR3 contains 15 residues. V was clipped by 1 base and J by 1 base, with 7 bases between them. Germline V gene sequence: CDR1 SGHAT, CDR2 FQDESV (reference sequence).

This clonotype has a count of ten or more. The chain uses TRBV20-1 and TRBJ1-5, with D possibly TRBD1 on 5 matching bases. The CDR3 consists of 13 residues. Between the trimmed V and J ends, which lost 6 bases and 5 bases, there was a span of 14 bases. CDR1 DFQATT and CDR2 SNEGSKA come from the germline V gene (reference sequence). This CDR3 reads CSASQRGDQPQHF. The CDR3 region has the DNA TGCAGTGCGAGCCAACGGGGGGATCAGCCCCAGCATTTT.

This clonotype has a count of ten or more. The chain links TRBV11-2 to TRBJ2-7, with D hard to call. There are 15 residues in the CDR3. In germline, CDR1 is SGHAT, CDR2 FQNNGV. The ends were cut back, 1 base at V and 3 bases at J, with 13 bases in the middle. CDR3 loop: CASSLGLQRNYEQYF. CDR3 DNA: TGTGCCAGCAGCTTAGGCCTGCAGCGAAACTACGAGCAGTACTTC.

In its sample, this clonotype was seen many times. This chain connects TRBV4-3 to TRBJ2-3, with 7 positions matching TRBD1. This CDR3 contains 16 residues. V lost 0 bases and J lost 2; bases outside the gene matches: 5. Germline CDR1 is LGHNA and CDR2 is YSLEER. The CDR3 sequence is CASSQDGQGVTDTQYF. CDR3 nucleotides: TGCGCCAGCAGCCAAGATGGGCAGGGGGTCACAGATACGCAGTATTTT.

This clonotype was counted many times. The chain couples TRBV27 to TRBJ1-2; weak D call: TRBD1 (6 bases). There are 16 residues in the CDR3. The V end lost 6 bases, the J end lost 2 bases, and 19 bases lay between the germline ends. Per the germline V gene, CDR1 is MNHEY and CDR2 is SMNVEV (reference sequence). CDR3 sequence (DNA): TGTGCCAGCAGAGACCCAGGGCAGGGGATGAACTATGGCTACACCTTC. It specifies CASRDPGQGMNYGYTF.

There are a few counts of this clonotype. V is TRBV5-1 and J is TRBJ2-5; D may be TRBD1 (5 bases). The CDR3 is made up of 14 amino acids. Germline lookup yields CDR1 SGHRS and CDR2 YFSETQ. The V end was cut by 0 bases, the J end by 6 bases, with 12 bases between. The CDR3 coding sequence is TGCGCCAGCAGCTTGGCCATAGGGGCAAAGACCCAGTACTTC. Amino acids: CASSLAIGAKTQYF. The full variable domain, with the rest looked up from reference TRBV5-1 and TRBJ2-5, is KAGVTQTPRYLIKTRGQQVTLSCSPISGHRSVSWYQQTPGQGLQFLFEYFSETQRNKGNFPGRFSGRQFSNSRSEMNVSTLELGDSALYLCASSLAIGAKTQYFGPGTRLLVL.

The V gene is TRBV5-1, the J gene TRBJ2-7, with D unclear. The V and J ends lost 1 base and 0 bases respectively, with 8 bases between them. CDR1 and CDR2 (germline): SGHRS, YFSETQ. The length of the CDR3 is 14 residues. The CDR3 is CASSLTVSSYEQYF. The CDR3 DNA is TGCGCCAGCAGCTTGACGGTCAGCTCCTACGAGCAGTACTTC.

This clonotype was counted at least ten times. This chain joins TRBV5-1 and TRBJ1-6, with TRBD1 identical over 8 bases. From germline, CDR1 is SGHRS and CDR2 YFSETQ. The CDR3 sequence is 17 residues long. V was clipped by 4 bases and J by 10 bases; unmatched bases: 16. CDR3 sequence: CASSHLVGQGSTSPLHF. The CDR3 nucleotides are TGCGCCAGCAGCCATCTCGTCGGACAGGGCAGCACATCACCCCTCCACTTT. The entire variable domain, with the rest obtained from reference TRBV5-1 and TRBJ1-6, is as follows: KAGVTQTPRYLIKTRGQQVTLSCSPISGHRSVSWYQQTPGQGLQFLFEYFSETQRNKGNFPGRFSGRQFSNSRSEMNVSTLELGDSALYLCASSHLVGQGSTSPLHFGNGTRLTVT.

Only a few counts were recorded for this clonotype. This chain uses TRBV6-5 with TRBJ2-7; the match to TRBD1 covers 9 bases. The CDR3 runs 14 residues. CDR1 and CDR2 from the germline V gene are MNHEY and SVGAGI. With 6 bases clipped from V and 5 bases from J, the junction kept 8 bases outside the gene matches. The CDR3 DNA sequence: TGTGCCAGCAGGCCTACAGGGGGCCCACACGAGCAGTACTTC. Protein sequence: CASRPTGGPHEQYF.

This clonotype has a count of ten or more. V is TRBV20-1 and J is TRBJ2-3; D gene uncertain. V lost 6 bases, J lost 2 bases, and 18 bases lay in between. This CDR3 is built from 15 residues. Germline-derived CDR1 and CDR2 are DFQATT and SNEGSKA (reference sequence). CDR3 sequence (DNA): TGCAGTGCCCCCCCTCGGGTGACGCACACAGATACGCAGTATTTT. As protein: CSAPPRVTHTDTQYF.

In its sample, this clonotype was seen many times. This chain connects TRBV7-9 to TRBJ2-1; 9 nucleotides align to TRBD2. CDR1 and CDR2 (germline): SEHNR, FQNEAQ (reference sequence). V was clipped by 0 bases and J by 9 bases; unmatched bases: 6. The CDR3 sequence is 15 residues long. CDR3 loop: CASSLAGGGAREQFF. In DNA, the CDR3 is TGTGCCAGCAGCTTAGCTGGCGGGGGGGCTCGTGAGCAGTTCTTC.

There are a few counts of this clonotype. The chain has TRBV19 and TRBJ1-1; D possibly corresponds to TRBD1 (6 bases). The CDR3 totals 15 residues. V was pared by 3 bases and J by 5 bases, with 16 bases between. Germline CDR1 reads LNHDA; CDR2 reads SQIVND (reference sequence). Here the CDR3 DNA reads TGTGCCAGTAGTATGGGTGCAGGGGTGGGAACTGAAGCTTTCTTT. It specifies CASSMGAGVGTEAFF.

This clonotype was found many times. This sequence joins TRBV7-3 and TRBJ2-1, with 9 bases matching TRBD2. J gave up 6 bases and V 2 bases, and 14 bases lay outside the gene matches. The germline CDR1 and CDR2 sequences are SGHTA and FQGTGA. This CDR3 has 18 amino acids. This CDR3 reads CASSLLGSAGGIGNEQFF. The DNA for the CDR3 is TGTGCCAGCAGCTTACTTGGCTCCGCGGGGGGGATTGGCAATGAGCAGTTCTTC.